This T cell receptor (beta chain) was retrieved from a study of T cell changes during pregnancy in multiple sclerosis. The germline V gene encodes CDR1 LNHNV and CDR2 YYDKDF (reference sequence). The CDR3 has 15 residues. V was clipped by 6 bases and J by 2 bases, with 15 bases between them. Sequencing was performed with immunoSEQ multiplex PCR; in TCRdb, only in-frame clones are kept and a portion is missing. The sample includes fewer than 45,000 clones, roughly 92% of them seen just once. The J gene is TRBJ2-3, the V gene TRBV15, with D possibly TRBD2 on 5 matching bases. The input for sequencing was CD4+ T cells from peripheral blood mononuclear cells, taken in the first trimester of pregnancy. The receptor comes from a female donor with multiple sclerosis, enrolled in a pregnancy study. The CDR3 DNA reads TGTGCCACCAGTTTGCCAGCGGCCTTCACAGATACGCAGTATTTT. Its translation is CATSLPAAFTDTQYF.